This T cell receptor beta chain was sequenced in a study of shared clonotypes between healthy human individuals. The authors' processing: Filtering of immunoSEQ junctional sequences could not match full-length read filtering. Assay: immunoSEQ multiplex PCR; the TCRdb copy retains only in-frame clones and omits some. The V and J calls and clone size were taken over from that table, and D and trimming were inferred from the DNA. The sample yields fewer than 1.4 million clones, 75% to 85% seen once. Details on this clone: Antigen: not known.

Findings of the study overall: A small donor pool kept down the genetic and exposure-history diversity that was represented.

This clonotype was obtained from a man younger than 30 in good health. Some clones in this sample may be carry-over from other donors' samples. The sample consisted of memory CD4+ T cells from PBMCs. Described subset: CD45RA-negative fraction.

The CDR3 nucleotides are TGTGCCAGCAGCGTAGGGGGTCAGCTCTACACAGATACGCAGTATTTT. Its translation is CASSVGGQLYTDTQYF. The chain links TRBV9 to TRBJ2-3; D call uncertain. CDR3 length equals 16 residues. The V gene's germline CDR1 is SGDLS and CDR2 YYNGEE. V lost 0 bases and J 2 bases, leaving 13 bases between the germline ends.